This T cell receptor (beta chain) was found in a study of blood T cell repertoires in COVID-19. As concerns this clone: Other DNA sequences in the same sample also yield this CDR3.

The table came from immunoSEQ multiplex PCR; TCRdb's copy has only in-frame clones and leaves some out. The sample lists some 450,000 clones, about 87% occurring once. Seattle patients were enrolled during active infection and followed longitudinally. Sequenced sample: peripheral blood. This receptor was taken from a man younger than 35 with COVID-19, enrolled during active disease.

Here the CDR3 DNA reads TGTGCCATCAGGGACAGGGGGGGCTCACCCCTCCACTTT. It encodes CAIRDRGGSPLHF. This chain connects TRBV10-3 to TRBJ1-6; 10 bases line up with TRBD1. Looked up from germline, CDR1 is ENHRY and CDR2 is SYGVKD. The CDR3 spans 13 residues. V was pared by 6 bases and J by 10 bases, with 3 bases of the junction left unmatched.